This record concerns one T cell receptor beta chain sequence. This clone was seen once. Its antigen has not been determined. Base qualities are not recorded, but no much larger clone differs from it by a single base. CDR1 MDHEN and CDR2 SYDVKM were looked up in the germline V gene. The junction shows trimming of 3 bases on V and 0 bases on J, plus 11 bases between the germline ends. CDR3 length: 15 amino acids, cysteine to phenylalanine. Only the CDR3 DNA is retained, 45 bases long and in frame from the first base. This record comes from a study of T cell changes during pregnancy in multiple sclerosis (dated by TCRdb to the late 2010s). For context, the study as a whole: The study examined how the T cell repertoire changed over the course of pregnancy in women with multiple sclerosis.

Receptor amplification or capture employed the immunoSEQ multiplex PCR assay. The source is immuneACCESS, and TCRdb retained only in-frame sequences with V and J called. Part of the clones is not carried over; for the studies checked, unresolved V genes explain less than half of this, and the remainder is unexplained. The table for this sample lists 70,000 to 75,000 clones; around 92% of them were counted only once. The top ten clonotypes cover approximately 2.2% of the sample. The rearrangement joined TRBV28 to TRBJ1-2, with no confidently assigned D gene. The specimen comprised peripheral blood, sampled before pregnancy. This sequence originates from a female donor with multiple sclerosis, enrolled in a pregnancy study. The CDR3 reads CASSFFGITNYGYTF. The DNA sequence is TGTGCCAGCAGTTTCTTCGGTATTACTAACTATGGCTACACCTTC.